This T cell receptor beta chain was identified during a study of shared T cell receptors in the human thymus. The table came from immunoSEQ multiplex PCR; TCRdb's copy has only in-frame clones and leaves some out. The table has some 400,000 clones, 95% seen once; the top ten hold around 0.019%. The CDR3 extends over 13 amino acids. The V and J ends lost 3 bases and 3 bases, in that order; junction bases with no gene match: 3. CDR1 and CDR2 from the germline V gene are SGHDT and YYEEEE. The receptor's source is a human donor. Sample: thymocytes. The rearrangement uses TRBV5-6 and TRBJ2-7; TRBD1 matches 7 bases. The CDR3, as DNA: TGTGCCAGCAGCTGTCAGGGGGACTACGAGCAGTACTTC. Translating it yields CASSCQGDYEQYF.